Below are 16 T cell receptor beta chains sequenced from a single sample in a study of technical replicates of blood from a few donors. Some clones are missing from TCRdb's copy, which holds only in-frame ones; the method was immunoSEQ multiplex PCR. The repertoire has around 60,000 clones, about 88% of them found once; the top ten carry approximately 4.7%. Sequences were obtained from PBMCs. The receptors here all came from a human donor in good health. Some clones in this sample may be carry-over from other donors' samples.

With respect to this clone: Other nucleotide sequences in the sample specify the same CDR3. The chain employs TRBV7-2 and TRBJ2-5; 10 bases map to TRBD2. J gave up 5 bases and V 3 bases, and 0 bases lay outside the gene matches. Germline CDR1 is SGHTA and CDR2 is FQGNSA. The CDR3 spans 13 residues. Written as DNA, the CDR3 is TGTGCCAGCAGCTTTAGCGGGAGGGAGACCCAGTACTTC. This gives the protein CASSFSGRETQYF.

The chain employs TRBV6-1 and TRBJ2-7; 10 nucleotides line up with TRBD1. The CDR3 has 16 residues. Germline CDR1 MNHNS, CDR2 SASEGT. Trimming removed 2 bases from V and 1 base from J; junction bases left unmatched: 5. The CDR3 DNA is TGTGCCAGCAGTGAAATCTTGGACAGGGGGTCCTACGAGCAGTACTTC. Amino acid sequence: CASSEILDRGSYEQYF.

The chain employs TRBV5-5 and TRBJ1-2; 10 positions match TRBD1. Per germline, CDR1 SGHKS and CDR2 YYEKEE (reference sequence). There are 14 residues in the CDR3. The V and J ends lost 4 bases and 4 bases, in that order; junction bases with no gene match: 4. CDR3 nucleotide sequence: TGTGCCAGCAGCCGGACAGGGGGAGTCTATGGCTACACCTTC. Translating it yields CASSRTGGVYGYTF.

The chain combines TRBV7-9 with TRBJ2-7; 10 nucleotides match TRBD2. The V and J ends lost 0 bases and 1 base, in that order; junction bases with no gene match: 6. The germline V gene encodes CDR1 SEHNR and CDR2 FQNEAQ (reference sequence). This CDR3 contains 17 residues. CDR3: CASSLAVGSGGSYEQYF. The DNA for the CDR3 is TGTGCCAGCAGCTTAGCCGTAGGTAGCGGGGGGTCCTACGAGCAGTACTTC.

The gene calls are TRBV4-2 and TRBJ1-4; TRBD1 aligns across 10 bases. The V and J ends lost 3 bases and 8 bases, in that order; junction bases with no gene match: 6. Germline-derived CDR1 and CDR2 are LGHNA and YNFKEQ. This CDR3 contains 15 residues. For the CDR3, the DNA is TGTGCCAGCAGCCAGGACAGGGGGACTTTGGAAAAACTGTTTTTT. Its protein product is CASSQDRGTLEKLFF.

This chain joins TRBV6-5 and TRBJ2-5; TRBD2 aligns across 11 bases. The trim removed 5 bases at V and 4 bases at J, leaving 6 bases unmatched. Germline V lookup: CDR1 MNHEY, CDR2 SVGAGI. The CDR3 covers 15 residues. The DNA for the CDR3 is TGTGCCAGCAGTCGTAGCGGGGGGGATCCAGAGACCCAGTACTTC. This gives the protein CASSRSGGDPETQYF.

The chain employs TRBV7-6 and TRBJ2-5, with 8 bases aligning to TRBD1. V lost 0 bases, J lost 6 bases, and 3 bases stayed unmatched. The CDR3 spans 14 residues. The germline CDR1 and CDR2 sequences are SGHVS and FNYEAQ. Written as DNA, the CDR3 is TGTGCCAGCAGCTTAGCGGACAGGGTACAGACCCAGTACTTC. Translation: CASSLADRVQTQYF. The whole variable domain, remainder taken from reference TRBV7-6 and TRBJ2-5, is GAGVSQSPRYKVTKRGQDVALRCDPISGHVSLYWYRQALGQGPEFLTYFNYEAQQDKSGLPNDRFSAERPEGSISTLTIQRTEQRDSAMYRCASSLADRVQTQYFGPGTRLLVL.

CDR3 sequence reads: CATSRDSVYEQYF. Written as DNA, the CDR3 is TGTGCCACCAGCAGAGACTCGGTCTACGAGCAGTACTTC. This rearrangement joins TRBV15 to TRBJ2-7; D remains unclear. The CDR3 totals 13 residues. Germline V gives CDR1 LNHNV, CDR2 YYDKDF (reference sequence). The germline V and J ends were trimmed by 0 bases and 3 bases, with 6 bases remaining between them. Combining the CDR3 with reference TRBV15 and TRBJ2-7 gives the whole variable domain DAMVIQNPRYQVTQFGKPVTLSCSQTLNHNVMYWYQQKSSQAPKLLFHYYDKDFNNEADTPDNFQSRRPNTSFCFLDIRSPGLGDTAMYLCATSRDSVYEQYFGPGTRLTVT.

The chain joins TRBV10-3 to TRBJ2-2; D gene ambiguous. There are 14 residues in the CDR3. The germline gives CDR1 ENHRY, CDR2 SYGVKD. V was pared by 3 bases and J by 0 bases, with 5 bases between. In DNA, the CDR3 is TGTGCCATCAGTGAAACTGCGAACACCGGGGAGCTGTTTTTT. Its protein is CAISETANTGELFF.

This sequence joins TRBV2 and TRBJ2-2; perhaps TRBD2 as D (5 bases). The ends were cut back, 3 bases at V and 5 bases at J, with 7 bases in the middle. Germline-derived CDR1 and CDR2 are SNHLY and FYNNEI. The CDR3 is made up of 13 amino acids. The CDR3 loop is CASSDERTGELFF. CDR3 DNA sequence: TGTGCCAGCAGTGACGAGCGGACCGGGGAGCTGTTTTTT.

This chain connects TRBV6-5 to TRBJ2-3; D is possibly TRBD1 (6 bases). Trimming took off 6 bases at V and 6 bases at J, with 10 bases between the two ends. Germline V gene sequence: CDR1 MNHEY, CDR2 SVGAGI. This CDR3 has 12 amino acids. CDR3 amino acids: CASRFRGDTQYF. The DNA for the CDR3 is TGTGCCAGCAGATTTAGGGGGGATACGCAGTATTTT.

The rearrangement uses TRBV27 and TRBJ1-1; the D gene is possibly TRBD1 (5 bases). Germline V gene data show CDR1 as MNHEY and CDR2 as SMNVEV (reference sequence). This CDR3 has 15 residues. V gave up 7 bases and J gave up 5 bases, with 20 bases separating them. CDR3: CASNPGSGGRTEAFF. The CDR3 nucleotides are TGTGCCAGCAACCCCGGGTCGGGGGGGAGAACTGAAGCTTTCTTT.

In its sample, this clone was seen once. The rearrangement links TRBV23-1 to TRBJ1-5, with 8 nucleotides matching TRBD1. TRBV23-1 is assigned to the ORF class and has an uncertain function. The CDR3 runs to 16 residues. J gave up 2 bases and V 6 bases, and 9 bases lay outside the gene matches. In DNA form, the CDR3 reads TGCGCCAGCAGCATCTTAAAGGACAGGGGCAATCAGCCCCAGCATTTT. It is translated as CASSILKDRGNQPQHF.

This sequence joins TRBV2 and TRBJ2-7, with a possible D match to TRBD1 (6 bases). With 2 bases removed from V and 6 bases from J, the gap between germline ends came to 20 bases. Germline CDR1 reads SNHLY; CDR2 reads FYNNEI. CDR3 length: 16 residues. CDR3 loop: CASSEYSQGPPGEQYF. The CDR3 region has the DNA TGTGCCAGCAGTGAATACAGTCAGGGGCCGCCGGGCGAGCAGTACTTC.

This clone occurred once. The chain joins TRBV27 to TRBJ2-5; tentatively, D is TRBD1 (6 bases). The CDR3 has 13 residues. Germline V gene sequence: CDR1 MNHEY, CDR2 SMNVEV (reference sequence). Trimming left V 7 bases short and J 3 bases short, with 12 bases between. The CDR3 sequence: CASTTGTKETQYF. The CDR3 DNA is TGTGCCAGCACAACCGGGACAAAAGAGACCCAGTACTTC.

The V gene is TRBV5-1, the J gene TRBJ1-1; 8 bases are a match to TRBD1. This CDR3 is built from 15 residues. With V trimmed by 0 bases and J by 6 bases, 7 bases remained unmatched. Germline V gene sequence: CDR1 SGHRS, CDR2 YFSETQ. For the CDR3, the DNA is TGCGCCAGCAGCTTGGACCCAGGGGGCAATGCTGAAGCTTTCTTT. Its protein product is CASSLDPGGNAEAFF.